The T cell receptor (beta chain) described here comes from a study of CD8+CD57+ T cells in acquired aplastic anemia. Germline V gene lookup returns CDR1 MRHNA and CDR2 SNTAGT. Deletions cut 2 bases from V and 7 bases from J, with 12 bases between. CDR3 length: 13 amino acids. This clonotype was found a few times. Using genomic DNA as the template, TCR beta VDJ and CDR3 profiling was carried out. Each CDR3 protein gets one entry after TCRdb re-called the reads with MiXCR. The data hold 200,000 to 250,000 distinct CDR3 sequences, with around 32% observed a single time. The specimen was sorted CD4+, CD8+, or CD8+CD57+ T cells (not recorded which) from PBMCs. This chain links TRBV6-4 with TRBJ2-7, with D tentatively TRBD2 (6 bases). The source of this sequence is a human donor in good health, serving as a control. As DNA, the CDR3 is TGTGCCAGCAGTGACGCGGGGCCCTTGGAGCAGTACTTC. It is translated as CASSDAGPLEQYF.